The 15 T cell receptor beta chains given below trace back to one sample, sequenced in a study of post-analysis software for immune sequencing data. What these receptors recognize is not known. Findings of the study overall: TRBV5-6, TRBV5-1 and TRBV20-1 belonged to a set of five TRBV segments that were more frequent in patients than controls.

Unique molecular identifiers had been added to the TCR beta cDNA libraries. A single record per CDR3 protein comes from TCRdb applying MiXCR to the PCR reads. The table has about 620,000 distinct CDR3 sequences, roughly two fifths seen once. Sample: blood. Source of these receptors: a girl aged 5 to 17 with multiple sclerosis.

The V gene is TRBV12-3 or TRBV12-4, the J gene TRBJ2-5, with a possible D match to TRBD2 (6 bases). V was pared by 6 bases and J by 11 bases, with 13 bases between. This CDR3 spans 11 amino acids. This CDR3 is CASSPGTEQYF. CDR3 in DNA: TGTGCCAGCAGCCCCGGGACTGAGCAGTACTTC.

Only a few counts were recorded for this clonotype. The chain has TRBV2 and TRBJ2-5, with D hard to call. The CDR3 has 13 amino acids. The germline V gene encodes CDR1 SNHLY and CDR2 FYNNEI. Trimming cost V 10 bases and J 4 bases, with 16 bases left between them. The CDR3 reads CATQQELRETQYF. The DNA for the CDR3 is TGTGCCACGCAGCAGGAGCTTCGAGAGACCCAGTACTTC. The full variable domain, with the rest looked up from reference TRBV2 and TRBJ2-5, is EPEVTQTPSHQVTQMGQEVILRCVPISNHLYFYWYRQILGQKVEFLVSFYNNEISEKSEIFDDQFSVERPDGSNFTLKIRSTKLEDSAMYFCATQQELRETQYFGPGTRLLVL.

In its sample, this clonotype was seen a few times. DNA of the CDR3: TGTGCCAGCAGTTTAGTCTACGGGCAGTACTTC. It yields the protein CASSLVYGQYF. The rearrangement links TRBV12-3 or TRBV12-4 to TRBJ2-5; D remains unclear. V shed 1 base and J shed 11 bases, with 8 bases lying between them. The CDR3 has 11 residues.

The rearrangement joins TRBV10-3 to TRBJ2-7; D unclear. Looked up from germline, CDR1 is ENHRY and CDR2 is SYGVKD. The CDR3 runs to 14 residues. Between the trimmed V and J ends, which lost 4 bases and 5 bases, there was a span of 15 bases. CDR3 residues: CAISGILDRDEQYF. The CDR3 nucleotides are TGTGCCATCAGTGGGATTCTGGATCGCGACGAGCAGTACTTC.

V is TRBV9 and J is TRBJ2-5; D remains ambiguous. The J call may not be correct, given that the DNA end is closer to TRBJ2-7. This CDR3 spans 14 amino acids. CDR1 is SGDLS, CDR2 YYNGEE, per germline. The DNA of the CDR3 is TGTGCCAGCAGCGTAGCTTCTGCAGCCTACGAGCAGTACTTC. It codes for CASSVASAAYEQYF.

This clonotype was recorded a few times. The J gene is TRBJ1-2, the V gene TRBV12-3 or TRBV12-4, with no clear D. The CDR3 length is 13 residues. Trimming took 4 bases from V and 8 from J, leaving 14 bases between them. CDR3 in DNA: TGTGCCAGCAGTTCCAAGGGATCTAGAGGCTACACCTTC. This translates into CASSSKGSRGYTF.

This sequence joins TRBV11-2 and TRBJ2-5; weak D call: TRBD2 (6 bases). Germline loops: CDR1 SGHAT, CDR2 FQNNGV. This CDR3 has 13 amino acids. Between the trimmed V and J ends, which lost 0 bases and 9 bases, there was a span of 11 bases. Here the CDR3 DNA reads TGTGCCAGCAGCTTAGATCCGGGCGGGGCCCAGTACTTC. It is translated as CASSLDPGGAQYF.

The sample holds a few counts of this clonotype. This sequence joins TRBV20-1 and TRBJ1-2; 9 bases are a match to TRBD1. J gave up 6 bases and V 0 bases, and 8 bases lay outside the gene matches. The CDR3 runs to 15 residues. Germline CDR1 and CDR2: DFQATT and SNEGSKA (reference sequence). The CDR3 here is CSARELTGTGHGYTF. CDR3 DNA sequence: TGCAGTGCTAGAGAGCTGACCGGGACAGGGCATGGCTACACCTTC.

V is TRBV5-1 and J is TRBJ1-2, with D maybe TRBD1 (5 bases). CDR1 SGHRS and CDR2 YFSETQ come from the germline V gene. V lost 4 bases to trimming and J lost 5 bases, with 15 bases between them. The CDR3 loop spans 14 amino acids. The CDR3 nucleotides are TGCGCCAGCAGCCCGGAGGGACGGATTTATGGCTACACCTTC. It translates to CASSPEGRIYGYTF.

There are many counts of this clonotype. The V gene is TRBV7-2, the J gene TRBJ2-3; D may correspond to TRBD1 or TRBD2 (5 bases each). This CDR3 spans 14 amino acids. The V and J ends lost 3 bases and 2 bases respectively, with 9 bases between them. Germline values: CDR1 SGHTA, CDR2 FQGNSA. In DNA, the CDR3 is TGTGCCAGCAGCTTCCGGGACGACACAGATACGCAGTATTTT. Encoded protein: CASSFRDDTDTQYF.

The gene calls are TRBV20-1 and TRBJ2-7; 8 bases are shared with TRBD2. CDR1 DFQATT and CDR2 SNEGSKA come from the germline V gene (reference sequence). This CDR3 is built from 14 residues. Unmatched junction bases numbered 7, after V lost 6 bases and J lost 0 bases. The CDR3 reads CSAPRSGSSYEQYF. DNA of the CDR3: TGCAGTGCCCCTAGAAGCGGGAGCTCCTACGAGCAGTACTTC.

The chain joins TRBV20-1 to TRBJ2-1, with a weak D call TRBD2 (5 bases). Trimming removed 3 bases from V and 3 bases from J, with 15 bases in between. The CDR3 runs 15 residues. Per the germline V gene, CDR1 is DFQATT and CDR2 is SNEGSKA (reference sequence). CDR3: CSASRTGKNYNEQFF. The CDR3 DNA follows: TGCAGTGCTAGCCGGACTGGGAAGAACTACAATGAGCAGTTCTTC.

This chain joins TRBV30 and TRBJ1-2; 9 nucleotides align to TRBD1. V was pared by 0 bases and J by 2 bases, with 4 bases of the junction left unmatched. The germline gives CDR1 GTSNPN, CDR2 SVGIG (reference sequence). The CDR3 loop spans 15 amino acids. The CDR3 nucleotides read TGTGCCTGGAGTGTTTTCGGGACAGGGAACTATGGCTACACCTTC. This gives the protein CAWSVFGTGNYGYTF.

The chain couples TRBV4-1 to TRBJ2-3, with D maybe TRBD2 (6 bases). V shed 0 bases and J shed 9 bases, with 16 bases lying between them. The CDR3 covers 15 residues. Germline CDR1 reads MGHRA; CDR2 reads YSYEKL. In DNA form, the CDR3 reads TGCGCCAGCAGCCAAGATCCCTACGCGGAGGGGACGCAGTATTTT. It encodes CASSQDPYAEGTQYF.

The CDR3 sequence is CASKITSSEQFF. Written as DNA, the CDR3 is TGTGCCAGCAAAATAACGTCCAGTGAGCAGTTCTTC. This rearrangement joins TRBV12-3 or TRBV12-4 to TRBJ2-1; no firm D call. Trimming took 7 bases from V and 9 from J, leaving 13 bases between them. The CDR3 runs 12 residues.